A selection of T cell receptor beta chains follows, all from one sample in a study of identical twins. TCRdb re-derived calls from the 5' RACE reads in MiXCR, one entry per CDR3 protein. The table lists some 240,000 distinct CDR3 sequences, over 9.5% of them singletons. Sequences were obtained from memory T cells sorted from blood. The receptor source for this set is a man aged 50-59 years in good health. Each CDR3 is given without its conserved first and last residue. The order of the fields is CDR3 length, V gene, D gene, CDR3 protein. A D gene is named only where the DNA matches it firmly.

length: 12
V: TRBV20-1
D: .
CDR3: SASNLGFSQPQH

length: 13
V: TRBV3-1
D: TRBD2
CDR3: ASSQSLRGGYEQY

length: 15
V: TRBV4-2
D: .
CDR3: ASSQDRGRGPYEKLF

length: 13
V: TRBV7-2
D: TRBD2
CDR3: ASSSRLAGTDEQY

length: 14
V: TRBV12-3/TRBV12-4
D: TRBD1
CDR3: ASRPGQGATGNTIY

length: 9
V: TRBV12-3/TRBV12-4
D: .
CDR3: ASRVLGELF

length: 12
V: TRBV4-2
D: .
CDR3: ASSPSGNTGELF

length: 11
V: TRBV4-3
D: .
CDR3: ASSQGRRGTQY

length: 13
V: TRBV12-3/TRBV12-4
D: .
CDR3: ASSLGGVLTGELF

length: 13
V: TRBV5-5
D: TRBD1
CDR3: ASSLAGTGDAEQY

length: 13
V: TRBV11-3
D: TRBD1
CDR3: ASSRGTGQNTEAF

length: 12
V: TRBV27
D: TRBD2
CDR3: ASSLRTSAYEQY

length: 11
V: TRBV28
D: .
CDR3: ASSLGQNEKLF

length: 9
V: TRBV6-5
D: .
CDR3: ASRDYGELF

length: 12
V: TRBV7-8
D: .
CDR3: ASSLYMGPGSQY

length: 14
V: TRBV14
D: .
CDR3: ASSQEVARTKNIQY

length: 14
V: TRBV7-2
D: .
CDR3: ASSLSISSSVDTQY

length: 13
V: TRBV20-1
D: TRBD1
CDR3: SAPPPGQPNYGYT

length: 12
V: TRBV28
D: TRBD2
CDR3: ASNLPRGAGELF

length: 11
V: TRBV12-3/TRBV12-4
D: .
CDR3: ASSLMGADEQF

length: 11
V: TRBV2
D: .
CDR3: ASNENRAYEQY

length: 12
V: TRBV20-1
D: .
CDR3: SAPRPGANTEAF

length: 12
V: TRBV6-5
D: .
CDR3: ASSYQTLNTEAF

length: 15
V: TRBV28
D: .
CDR3: ASSLFRTGSTKNIQY

length: 13
V: TRBV7-9
D: TRBD1
CDR3: ASSSTGGAPGEQY

length: 14
V: TRBV7-9
D: .
CDR3: ASSPRQSASGNTIY

length: 12
V: TRBV6-5
D: .
CDR3: ASSYPERWDEQF

length: 12
V: TRBV6-5
D: TRBD1
CDR3: ASSYTGGDTEAF

length: 10
V: TRBV12-3/TRBV12-4
D: .
CDR3: ASSFQIGEAF

length: 15
V: TRBV27
D: TRBD2
CDR3: ASTTAYPSGVYNEQF

length: 12
V: TRBV10-3
D: .
CDR3: AISVGQGFYEQY

length: 16
V: TRBV4-2
D: TRBD2
CDR3: ASSQDGQTSGIFNEQF

length: 14
V: TRBV2
D: .
CDR3: ASSGSSVYVTGELF

length: 11
V: TRBV7-9
D: .
CDR3: ASSLGVRPEPY

length: 10
V: TRBV20-1
D: .
CDR3: SAREGNEKLF

length: 13
V: TRBV12-1
D: .
CDR3: ASSFRTGGNTEAF

length: 18
V: TRBV27
D: TRBD1
CDR3: ASSKFLPMGRDRGLNEQF

length: 13
V: TRBV6-1
D: .
CDR3: ASSLQASGYYEQY

length: 12
V: TRBV5-1
D: .
CDR3: ASSKGLGGETQY

length: 15
V: TRBV6-2/TRBV6-3
D: TRBD2
CDR3: ASIDAFSGANTGELF

length: 12
V: TRBV10-3
D: .
CDR3: AISEAGTKNEQF

length: 11
V: TRBV9
D: .
CDR3: ASSVQFADTQY

length: 15
V: TRBV5-1
D: TRBD1
CDR3: ASSPLGGDSNNQPQH

length: 12
V: TRBV4-3
D: .
CDR3: ASSQDRLGGAIY

length: 13
V: TRBV10-3
D: TRBD1
CDR3: AISKPGQGVHEQY

length: 12
V: TRBV29-1
D: TRBD1
CDR3: SVEVRGQSYEQY

length: 12
V: TRBV6-1
D: .
CDR3: ASMSWGAEGGYT

length: 11
V: TRBV9
D: .
CDR3: ASSVRQYNEQF

length: 12
V: TRBV7-9
D: .
CDR3: ASTVSGSEHGYT

length: 13
V: TRBV2
D: .
CDR3: ASSERGVGGTEAF

length: 13
V: TRBV6-1
D: .
CDR3: ASRSKPGPYNEQF

length: 12
V: TRBV5-1
D: .
CDR3: ASSFNPSTDTQY

length: 11
V: TRBV10-3
D: .
CDR3: AISEGTEQTQY

length: 12
V: TRBV6-5
D: .
CDR3: ASSYEASTDTQY

length: 15
V: TRBV7-2
D: TRBD2
CDR3: ASSGQRLAPSYNEQF

length: 11
V: TRBV7-9
D: .
CDR3: ASSLGQVGVLT

length: 13
V: TRBV27
D: TRBD1
CDR3: ASSRGDRGNEKLF

length: 12
V: TRBV6-2/TRBV6-3
D: .
CDR3: ASSGIAPTYEQY

length: 14
V: TRBV24-1
D: .
CDR3: ATSDPRTASTDTQY

length: 13
V: TRBV20-1
D: TRBD2
CDR3: SARSLAGGFNEQF